Presented here are 3 T cell receptor beta chains from one specimen sequenced in a study of T cell responses to AZD1222 COVID-19 vaccine. Here immunoSEQ multiplex PCR was the method, and the copy in TCRdb shows in-frame clones only, minus some. The profile shows roughly 120,000 clones, over 75% of them singletons. This sample comprised peripheral blood, obtained 28 days after the second dose of the MenACWY control vaccine. The receptors were sampled from an adult who received the MenACWY meningococcal vaccine as a control.

The J gene is TRBJ2-1, the V gene TRBV27, with unresolved D. V lost 2 bases and J lost 7, with 15 bases in between. The CDR3 runs 15 residues. Germline lookup yields CDR1 MNHEY and CDR2 SMNVEV (reference sequence). The CDR3 is CASSLRIGKGNEQFF. The CDR3 DNA reads as TGTGCCAGCAGTTTACGGATAGGGAAAGGGAATGAGCAGTTCTTC.

The rearrangement uses TRBV4-2 and TRBJ2-1; D may correspond to TRBD1 or TRBD2 (5 bases each). From germline, CDR1 is LGHNA and CDR2 YNFKEQ. V lost 3 bases and J 4 bases, leaving 7 bases between the germline ends. The CDR3 is 13 residues long. The CDR3 bases are TGTGCCAGCAGCCAGGGGGATTACAATGAGCAGTTCTTC. It codes for CASSQGDYNEQFF.

This clone was seen a few times. This rearrangement joins TRBV12-3 or TRBV12-4 to TRBJ1-1, with D tentatively TRBD1 (6 bases). The CDR3 loop spans 13 amino acids. V gave up 7 bases and J gave up 5 bases, with 14 bases separating them. The CDR3 coding sequence is TGTGCCAGCACGAGGGGGGAAGGGACTGAAGCTTTCTTT. It specifies CASTRGEGTEAFF.